What follows are 30 T cell receptor beta chains derived from one specimen sequenced in a study of cytomegalovirus exposure and HLA in healthy donors (dated by TCRdb to 2016 to 2017). The library was obtained by the immunoSEQ multiplex PCR assay. This immuneACCESS table, as held by TCRdb, lists in-frame sequences with V and J called but not all clones. Of the missing ones, under half trace to an unresolved V gene in checked studies; the others have no known cause. The table for this sample lists 300,000 to 400,000 clones; approximately 91% of them were counted only once. The ten largest make up around 0.88% of the sample. Material: PBMCs. These receptors all come from a man in his thirties or forties in good health and CMV-seronegative.

The chain joins TRBV7-2 to TRBJ2-2; 8 bases are a match to TRBD2. CDR1 is SGHTA and CDR2 is FQGNSA in the germline V gene. This CDR3 contains 16 residues. V lost 1 base to trimming and J lost 7 bases; unmatched junction nucleotides: 8. The CDR3 nucleotides read TGTGCCAGCAGCTTAGGTCTGCGGGGGGTGGTCGGGGAGCTGTTTTTT. Translation: CASSLGLRGVVGELFF.

This clone was counted a few times. The gene calls are TRBV2 and TRBJ1-2, with TRBD1 matching 8 bases. Trimming took 6 bases from V and 2 from J; bases not matched to a gene: 5. The CDR3 is made up of 14 amino acids. CDR1 is SNHLY, CDR2 FYNNEI, per germline. DNA of the CDR3: TGTGCCAGCAGAAGGACAGGGCCGAACTATGGCTACACCTTC. It translates to CASRRTGPNYGYTF.

The rearrangement links TRBV11-2 to TRBJ1-3, with 10 bases aligning to TRBD1. Germline V gene data show CDR1 as SGHAT and CDR2 as FQNNGV. Trimming at V came to 5 bases and at J to 4 bases, leaving 8 bases not matched to a gene. The CDR3 loop spans 16 amino acids. The CDR3 sequence is CASSVGTGARGNTIYF. The CDR3 DNA is TGTGCCAGCAGCGTCGGGACAGGGGCTAGGGGAAACACCATATATTTT.

The chain is built from TRBV27 and TRBJ1-2; 8 bases are shared with TRBD1. The CDR3 runs 14 residues. Per germline, CDR1 MNHEY and CDR2 SMNVEV (reference sequence). V shed 5 bases and J 3 bases; nucleotides not matched to a gene: 5. CDR3 sequence (DNA): TGTGCCAGCAGTCTGGACAGGGTTCACTATGGCTACACCTTC. Translation: CASSLDRVHYGYTF.

The chain carries TRBV2 and TRBJ2-7; 8 positions match TRBD2. Germline CDR1 SNHLY, CDR2 FYNNEI. This CDR3 spans 15 amino acids. Trimming at V came to 8 bases and at J to 5 bases, leaving 14 bases not matched to a gene. The CDR3 DNA reads as TGTGCCAGCGGTTTCTTGTCAGCGGGAGTCAACGAGCAGTACTTC. This codes for CASGFLSAGVNEQYF.

This chain joins TRBV5-6 and TRBJ2-3; possible D gene TRBD1, 6 bases. Germline V lookup: CDR1 SGHDT, CDR2 YYEEEE. The CDR3 totals 14 residues. Trimming stripped 0 bases from V and 1 base from J, with 6 bases between. CDR3 coding DNA: TGTGCCAGCAGCTTGGCAGGGGGCACAGATACGCAGTATTTT. Its translation is CASSLAGGTDTQYF.

The chain links TRBV5-1 to TRBJ2-3; D is undetermined. V was trimmed by 4 bases and J by 0 bases, leaving 9 bases between them. The CDR3 extends over 14 amino acids. CDR1 is SGHRS and CDR2 is YFSETQ in the germline V gene. This CDR3 reads CASSPQFSTDTQYF. The CDR3 nucleotides are TGCGCCAGCAGCCCCCAATTCAGCACAGATACGCAGTATTTT.

The chain is built from TRBV11-2 and TRBJ1-3; 10 bases match TRBD1. This CDR3 comprises 17 residues. The V and J ends lost 2 bases and 2 bases, in that order; junction bases with no gene match: 6. The germline CDR1 and CDR2 sequences are SGHAT and FQNNGV. In DNA form, the CDR3 reads TGTGCCAGCAGCTTAATATTGGGACAGGGGACTGGAAACACCATATATTTT. Residues: CASSLILGQGTGNTIYF. The entire variable domain, with the rest obtained from reference TRBV11-2 and TRBJ1-3, is as follows: EAGVAQSPRYKIIEKRQSVAFWCNPISGHATLYWYQQILGQGPKLLIQFQNNGVVDDSQLPKDRFSAERLKGVDSTLKIQPAKLEDSAVYLCASSLILGQGTGNTIYFGEGSWLTVV.

This chain connects TRBV9 to TRBJ1-4; 7 bases line up with TRBD1. This CDR3 is 15 amino acids long. V dropped 4 bases and J dropped 4; count of bases not matched to a gene: 7. Germline values: CDR1 SGDLS, CDR2 YYNGEE. CDR3 region: CASSIHRGGNEKLFF. Here the CDR3 DNA reads TGTGCCAGCAGCATACACAGGGGAGGTAATGAAAAACTGTTTTTT. Full variable domain (missing parts from reference TRBV9 and TRBJ1-4): DSGVTQTPKHLITATGQRVTLRCSPRSGDLSVYWYQQSLDQGLQFLIQYYNGEERAKGNILERFSAQQFPDLHSELNLSSLELGDSALYFCASSIHRGGNEKLFFGSGTQLSVL.

The chain couples TRBV19 to TRBJ1-6; no definite D call. Trimming stripped 1 base from V and 5 bases from J, with 9 bases between. Germline V CDR1 and CDR2: LNHDA, SQIVND (reference sequence). The CDR3 is made up of 15 amino acids. The CDR3 sequence: CASSIVGRDNSPLHF. In DNA form, the CDR3 reads TGTGCCAGTAGTATAGTCGGGAGAGATAATTCACCCCTCCACTTT.

The rearrangement uses TRBV6-5 and TRBJ1-1; the D gene is possibly TRBD1 (5 bases). V was cut by 6 bases and J by 4 bases, with 15 bases left in between. CDR1 and CDR2 from the germline V gene are MNHEY and SVGAGI. The CDR3 loop spans 14 amino acids. CDR3 DNA: TGTGCCAGCAGCACCGGAGCGGGGGTCACTGAAGCTTTCTTT. Its translation is CASSTGAGVTEAFF.

The CDR3 DNA sequence: TGTGCCAGCTCACCACCTCGGACTCCCAATTCTGAAGCTTTCTTT. Protein sequence: CASSPPRTPNSEAFF. The V and J genes are TRBV18 and TRBJ1-1; D is unclear. The CDR3 covers 15 residues. Between the trimmed V and J ends, which lost 0 bases and 6 bases, there was a span of 14 bases. Germline-derived CDR1 and CDR2 are KGHSH and LQKENI.

J is TRBJ2-1 and V is TRBV5-1; D might be TRBD2 (6 bases). CDR1 SGHRS and CDR2 YFSETQ come from the germline V gene. V was trimmed by 0 bases and J by 1 base, leaving 8 bases between them. CDR3 size: 15 residues. The CDR3 nucleotides read TGCGCCAGCAGCTTGGGAGGGAGGTCCTACAATGAGCAGTTCTTC. It yields the protein CASSLGGRSYNEQFF.

This chain links TRBV27 with TRBJ2-2, with TRBD1 matching over 10 bases. Germline lookup yields CDR1 MNHEY and CDR2 SMNVEV (reference sequence). This CDR3 is built from 14 residues. With V trimmed by 5 bases and J by 6 bases, 3 bases remained unmatched. CDR3 in amino acids: CASSRDRGPGELFF. CDR3 bases: TGTGCCAGCAGTAGGGACAGGGGACCCGGGGAGCTGTTTTTT.

The rearrangement joins TRBV2 to TRBJ2-2; no clear D gene. This CDR3 has 13 residues. The germline gives CDR1 SNHLY, CDR2 FYNNEI. Trimming pared 5 bases from V and 1 base from J, leaving 5 bases between. The CDR3 sequence is CASSRRNTGELFF. The CDR3 region has the DNA TGTGCCAGCAGTCGGAGGAACACCGGGGAGCTGTTTTTT.

CDR3 loop: CASSPLGGTPSGANVLTF. CDR3 bases: TGTGCCAGCTCACCTTTAGGGGGCACCCCCTCTGGGGCCAACGTCCTGACTTTC. The rearrangement joins TRBV18 to TRBJ2-6; 7 bases align to TRBD1. This CDR3 is built from 18 residues. The germline V gene encodes CDR1 KGHSH and CDR2 LQKENI. V was pared by 3 bases and J by 0 bases, with 8 bases of the junction left unmatched.

The V call is TRBV7-2, the J call TRBJ2-1; D perhaps matches TRBD1 (6 bases). CDR1 is SGHTA, CDR2 FQGNSA, per germline. V was pared by 2 bases and J by 15 bases, with 17 bases between. The CDR3 contains 13 residues. The CDR3 DNA reads TGTGCCAGCAGCTTAAAGATTGACAGGCACCCGTTCTTC. Residues: CASSLKIDRHPFF.

This clone was counted a single time. J is TRBJ2-2 and V is TRBV25-1; 9 bases fit TRBD2. Losses at the gene ends were 4 bases for V and 0 bases for J; bases not matched to a gene: 6. The CDR3 is 17 residues long. Germline values: CDR1 MGHDK, CDR2 SYGVNS. CDR3 loop: CASSGTAGGSNTGELFF. CDR3 coding DNA: TGTGCCAGCAGTGGTACAGCGGGGGGCTCGAACACCGGGGAGCTGTTTTTT.

This chain joins TRBV5-6 and TRBJ2-7; D perhaps matches TRBD1 (5 bases). With 2 bases removed from V and 2 bases from J, the gap between germline ends came to 17 bases. The germline V gene has CDR1 SGHDT and CDR2 YYEEEE. The CDR3 length is 16 residues. CDR3 DNA: TGTGCCAGCAGCTTAAGAAATAGGTTGACAGCCTACGAGCAGTACTTC. Its translation: CASSLRNRLTAYEQYF. The full variable domain, in which reference TRBV5-6 and TRBJ2-7 provide the parts outside the CDR3, is DAGVTQSPTHLIKTRGQQVTLRCSPKSGHDTVSWYQQALGQGPQFIFQYYEEEERQRGNFPDRFSGHQFPNYSSELNVNALLLGDSALYLCASSLRNRLTAYEQYFGPGTRLTVT.

Here the CDR3 DNA reads TGTGCCAGCAGCACAGGGGACGGGAACACTGAAGCTTTCTTT. It specifies CASSTGDGNTEAFF. The V call is TRBV9, the J call TRBJ1-1; TRBD1 aligns across 7 bases. CDR1 is SGDLS, CDR2 YYNGEE, per germline. This CDR3 region has 14 residues. Trimming took 4 bases from V and 1 from J; bases not matched to a gene: 4.

The rearrangement uses TRBV19 and TRBJ1-5, with 9 bases matching TRBD1. The CDR3 length is 14 residues. The ends lost 6 bases at V and 5 bases at J; junction bases unmatched: 5. Germline-derived CDR1 and CDR2 are LNHDA and SQIVND (reference sequence). The CDR3 nucleotides read TGTGCCAGTAGGGACAGGGGAGAACATCAGCCCCAGCATTTT. Translation gives CASRDRGEHQPQHF. The complete variable domain, with remaining parts taken from reference TRBV19 and TRBJ1-5, reads DGGITQSPKYLFRKEGQNVTLSCEQNLNHDAMYWYRQDPGQGLRLIYYSQIVNDFQKGDIAEGYSVSREKKESFPLTVTSAQKNPTAFYLCASRDRGEHQPQHFGDGTRLSIL.

The chain has TRBV15 and TRBJ2-5; 8 bases line up with TRBD1. The V and J ends lost 8 bases and 2 bases, in that order; junction bases with no gene match: 10. The CDR3 consists of 15 residues. CDR1 LNHNV and CDR2 YYDKDF come from the germline V gene (reference sequence). CDR3 DNA: TGTGCCACCCAGAGGACCGGGACAGGTCAAGAGACCCAGTACTTC. Protein product: CATQRTGTGQETQYF.

V and J are TRBV18 and TRBJ2-3; D remains ambiguous. Trimming removed 0 bases at V and 2 bases at J, with 6 bases between. The CDR3 length is 14 residues. CDR1 is KGHSH, CDR2 LQKENI, per germline. The CDR3 sequence is CASSPPRYTDTQYF. CDR3 nucleotides: TGTGCCAGCTCACCACCGCGGTACACAGATACGCAGTATTTT.

This CDR3 reads CASSLGAGNNEQFF. The DNA of the CDR3 is TGTGCCAGCAGCTTAGGAGCGGGGAACAATGAGCAGTTCTTC. The chain has TRBV11-2 and TRBJ2-1, with TRBD2 identical over 7 bases. The junction had 2 bases not matched to a gene; V was cut back by 1 base and J by 5 bases. The germline CDR1 and CDR2 sequences are SGHAT and FQNNGV. CDR3 length equals 14 residues.

The chain recombines TRBV19 with TRBJ1-4; D uncertain. The CDR3 covers 16 residues. V shed 6 bases and J shed 0 bases, with 14 bases lying between them. Germline lookup yields CDR1 LNHDA and CDR2 SQIVND (reference sequence). This chain's CDR3 is CASRDAPGATNEKLFF. In DNA, the CDR3 is TGTGCCAGTAGGGATGCCCCAGGTGCAACTAATGAAAAACTGTTTTTT.

The chain employs TRBV7-2 and TRBJ2-7; 9 nucleotides match TRBD1. V lost 3 bases and J lost 2; bases outside the gene matches: 5. CDR3 length: 15 residues. Germline CDR1 and CDR2: SGHTA and FQGNSA. CDR3 sequence reads: CASSFLDRGPYEQYF. In DNA, the CDR3 is TGTGCCAGCAGCTTCTTGGACAGGGGTCCCTACGAGCAGTACTTC.

This clone appeared once. The chain couples TRBV25-1 to TRBJ2-1; 12 nucleotides agree with TRBD2. This CDR3 has 17 residues. With 4 bases clipped from V and 4 bases from J, the junction kept 8 bases outside the gene matches. Germline V gives CDR1 MGHDK, CDR2 SYGVNS. CDR3 sequence: CASSVKRTSGEYNEQFF. CDR3 bases: TGTGCCAGCAGTGTTAAACGGACTAGCGGGGAATACAATGAGCAGTTCTTC.

This clone appeared a few times. The DNA of the CDR3 is TGCGCCAGCAGCTTGGCGGCAGGGGTTCCTGAAGCTTTCTTT. This gives the protein CASSLAAGVPEAFF. V and J are TRBV5-1 and TRBJ1-1; D is perhaps TRBD1 (6 bases). CDR3 length: 14 residues. V was cut by 0 bases and J by 6 bases, with 12 bases left in between. The germline gives CDR1 SGHRS, CDR2 YFSETQ.

V usage is TRBV7-9 and J usage is TRBJ2-1; the match to TRBD1 covers 7 bases. The CDR3 length is 18 residues. Germline trimming cut 0 bases from V and 3 bases from J; bases unmatched to any gene: 11. Germline V gene lookup returns CDR1 SEHNR and CDR2 FQNEAQ (reference sequence). In DNA form, the CDR3 reads TGTGCCAGCAGCTTAGCCCCATGGACAGGCAAGGGCTACAATGAGCAGTTCTTC. Translation: CASSLAPWTGKGYNEQFF. The full variable domain, in which reference TRBV7-9 and TRBJ2-1 provide the parts outside the CDR3, is DTGVSQNPRHKITKRGQNVTFRCDPISEHNRLYWYRQTLGQGPEFLTYFQNEAQLEKSRLLSDRFSAERPKGSFSTLEIQRTEQGDSAMYLCASSLAPWTGKGYNEQFFGPGTRLTVL.

The V gene is TRBV29-1, the J gene TRBJ1-4; perhaps TRBD1 as D (6 bases). CDR1 is SQVTM, CDR2 ANQGSEA, per germline. This CDR3 is 13 amino acids long. V was pared by 6 bases and J by 0 bases, with 8 bases between. The CDR3 region has the DNA TGCAGCGTAACAGGGACAACTAATGAAAAACTGTTTTTT. This codes for CSVTGTTNEKLFF.